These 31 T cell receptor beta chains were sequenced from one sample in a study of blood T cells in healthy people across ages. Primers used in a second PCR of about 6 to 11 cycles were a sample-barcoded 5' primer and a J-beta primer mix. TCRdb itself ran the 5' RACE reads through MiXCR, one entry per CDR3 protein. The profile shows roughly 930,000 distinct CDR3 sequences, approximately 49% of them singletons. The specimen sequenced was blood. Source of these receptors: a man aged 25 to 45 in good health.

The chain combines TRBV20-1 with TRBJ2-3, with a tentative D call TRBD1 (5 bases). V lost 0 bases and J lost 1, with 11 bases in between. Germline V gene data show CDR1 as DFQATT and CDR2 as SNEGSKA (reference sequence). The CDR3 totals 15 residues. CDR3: CSARDPRARTDTQYF. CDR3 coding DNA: TGCAGTGCTAGAGATCCCAGGGCACGCACAGATACGCAGTATTTT.

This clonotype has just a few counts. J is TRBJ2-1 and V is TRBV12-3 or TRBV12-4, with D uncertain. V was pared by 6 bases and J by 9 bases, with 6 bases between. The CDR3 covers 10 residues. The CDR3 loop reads CASSRAEQFF. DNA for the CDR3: TGTGCCAGCAGCCGGGCTGAGCAGTTCTTC.

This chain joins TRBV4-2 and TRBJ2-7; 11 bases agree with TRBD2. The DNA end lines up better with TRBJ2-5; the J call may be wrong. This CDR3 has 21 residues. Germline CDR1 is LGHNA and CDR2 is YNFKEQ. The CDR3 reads CASSRAGFGTGTSGTQETQYF. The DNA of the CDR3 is TGTGCCAGCAGCCGAGCCGGTTTTGGAACAGGGACTAGCGGAACTCAAGAGACCCAGTACTTC.

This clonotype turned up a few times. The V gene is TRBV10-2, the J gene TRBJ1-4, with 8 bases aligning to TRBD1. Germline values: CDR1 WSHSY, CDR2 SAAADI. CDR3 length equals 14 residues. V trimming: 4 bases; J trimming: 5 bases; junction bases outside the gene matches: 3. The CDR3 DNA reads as TGCGCCAGCAGTGCTCAGGGGGCGAATGAAAAACTGTTTTTT. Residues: CASSAQGANEKLFF.

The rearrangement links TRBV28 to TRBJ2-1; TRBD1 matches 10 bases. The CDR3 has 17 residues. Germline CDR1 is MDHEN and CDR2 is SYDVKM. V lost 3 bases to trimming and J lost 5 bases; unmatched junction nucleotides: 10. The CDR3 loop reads CASSFKGGQGRNNEQFF. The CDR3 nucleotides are TGTGCCAGCAGTTTTAAGGGGGGACAGGGGAGAAACAATGAGCAGTTCTTC.

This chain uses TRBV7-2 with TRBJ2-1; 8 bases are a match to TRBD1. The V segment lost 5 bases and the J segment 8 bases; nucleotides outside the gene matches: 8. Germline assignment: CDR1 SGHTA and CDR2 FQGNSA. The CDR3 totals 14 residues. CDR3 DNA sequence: TGTGCCAGCAGCCCCCACAGGGGGTGGGATGAGCAGTTCTTC. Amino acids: CASSPHRGWDEQFF. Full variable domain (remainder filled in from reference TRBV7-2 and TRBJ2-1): GAGVSQSPSNKVTEKGKDVELRCDPISGHTALYWYRQSLGQGLEFLIYFQGNSAPDKSGLPSDRFSAERTGGSVSTLTIQRTQQEDSAVYLCASSPHRGWDEQFFGPGTRLTVL.

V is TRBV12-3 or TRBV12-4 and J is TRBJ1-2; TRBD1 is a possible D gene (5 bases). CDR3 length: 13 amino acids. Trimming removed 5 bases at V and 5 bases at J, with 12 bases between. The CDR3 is CASSPGSGYGYTF. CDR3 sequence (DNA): TGTGCCAGCAGTCCAGGGAGCGGGTATGGCTACACCTTC.

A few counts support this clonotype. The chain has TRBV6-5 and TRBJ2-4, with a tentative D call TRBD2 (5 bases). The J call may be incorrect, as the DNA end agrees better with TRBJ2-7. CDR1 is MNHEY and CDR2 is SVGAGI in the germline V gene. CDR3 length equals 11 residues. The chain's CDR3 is CASTGVGEQYF. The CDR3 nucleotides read TGTGCCAGCACCGGGGTGGGCGAGCAGTACTTC.

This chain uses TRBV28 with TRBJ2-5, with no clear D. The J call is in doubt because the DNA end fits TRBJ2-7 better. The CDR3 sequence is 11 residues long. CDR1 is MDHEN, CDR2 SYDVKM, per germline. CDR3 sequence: CTARSIYEQYF. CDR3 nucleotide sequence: TGTACCGCCCGGTCGATCTACGAGCAGTACTTC.

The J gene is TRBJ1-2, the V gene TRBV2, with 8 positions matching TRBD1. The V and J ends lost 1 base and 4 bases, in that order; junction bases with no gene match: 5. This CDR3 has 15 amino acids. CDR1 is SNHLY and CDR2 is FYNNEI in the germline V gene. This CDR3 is CASSEEQGVSYGYTF. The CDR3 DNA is TGTGCCAGCAGTGAAGAACAGGGGGTTAGCTATGGCTACACCTTC. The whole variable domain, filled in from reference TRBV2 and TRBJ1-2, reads EPEVTQTPSHQVTQMGQEVILRCVPISNHLYFYWYRQILGQKVEFLVSFYNNEISEKSEIFDDQFSVERPDGSNFTLKIRSTKLEDSAMYFCASSEEQGVSYGYTFGSGTRLTVV.

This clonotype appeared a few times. CDR3: CASSQGGWGNTEAFF. In nucleotides, the CDR3 is TGTGCCAGCAGTCAAGGGGGTTGGGGGAACACTGAAGCTTTCTTT. This rearrangement joins TRBV6-1 to TRBJ1-1; D is possibly TRBD1 (6 bases). The CDR3 is 15 residues long. Germline lookup yields CDR1 MNHNS and CDR2 SASEGT. V lost 5 bases to trimming and J lost 1 base, with 14 bases between them.

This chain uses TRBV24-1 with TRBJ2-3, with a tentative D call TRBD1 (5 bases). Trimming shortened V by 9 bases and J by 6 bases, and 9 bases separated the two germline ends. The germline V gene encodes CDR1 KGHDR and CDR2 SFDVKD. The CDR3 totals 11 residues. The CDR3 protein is CATSQGDTQYF. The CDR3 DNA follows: TGTGCCACCTCGCAGGGTGATACGCAGTATTTT.

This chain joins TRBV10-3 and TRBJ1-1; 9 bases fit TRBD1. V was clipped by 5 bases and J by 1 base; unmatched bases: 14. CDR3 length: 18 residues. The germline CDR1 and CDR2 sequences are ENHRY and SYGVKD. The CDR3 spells CAISSLVRTGDSNTEAFF. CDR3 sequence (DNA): TGTGCCATCAGTAGTTTGGTTCGGACAGGGGACTCGAACACTGAAGCTTTCTTT.

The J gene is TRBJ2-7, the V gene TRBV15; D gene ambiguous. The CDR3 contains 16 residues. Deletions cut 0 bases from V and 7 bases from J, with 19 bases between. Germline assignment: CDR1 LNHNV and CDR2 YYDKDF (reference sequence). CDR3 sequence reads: CATSRDLGSPYNEQYF. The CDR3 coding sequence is TGTGCCACCAGCAGAGATCTGGGCAGCCCCTACAATGAGCAGTACTTC.

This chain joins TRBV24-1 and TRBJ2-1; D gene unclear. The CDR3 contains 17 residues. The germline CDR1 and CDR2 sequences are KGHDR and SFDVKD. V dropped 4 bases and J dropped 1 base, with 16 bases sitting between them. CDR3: CATSDASWTDSYNEQFF. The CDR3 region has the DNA TGTGCCACCAGTGACGCCTCATGGACCGATTCCTACAATGAGCAGTTCTTC.

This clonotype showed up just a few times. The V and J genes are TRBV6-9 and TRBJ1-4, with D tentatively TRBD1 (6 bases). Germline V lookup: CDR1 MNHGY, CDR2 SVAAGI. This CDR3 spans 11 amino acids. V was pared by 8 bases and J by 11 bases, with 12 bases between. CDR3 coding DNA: TGTGCCAGCCTTACAGGGTGCAAACTGTTTTTT. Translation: CASLTGCKLFF.

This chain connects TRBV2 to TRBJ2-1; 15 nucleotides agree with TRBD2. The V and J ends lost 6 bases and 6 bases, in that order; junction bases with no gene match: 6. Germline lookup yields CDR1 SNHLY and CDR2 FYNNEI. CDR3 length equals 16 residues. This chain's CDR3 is CASRERTSGGANEQFF. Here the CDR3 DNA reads TGTGCCAGCAGAGAAAGGACTAGCGGGGGGGCCAATGAGCAGTTCTTC.

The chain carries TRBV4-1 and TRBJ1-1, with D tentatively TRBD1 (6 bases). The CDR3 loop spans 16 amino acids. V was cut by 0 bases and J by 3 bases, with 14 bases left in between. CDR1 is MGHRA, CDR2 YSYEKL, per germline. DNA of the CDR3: TGCGCCAGCAGCCAAGATGGGGGCGCAAAGGACACTGAAGCTTTCTTT. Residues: CASSQDGGAKDTEAFF.

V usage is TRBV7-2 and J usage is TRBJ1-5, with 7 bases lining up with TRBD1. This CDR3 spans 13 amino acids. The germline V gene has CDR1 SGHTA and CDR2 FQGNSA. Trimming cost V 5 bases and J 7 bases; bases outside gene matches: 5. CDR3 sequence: CASSTNRGQPQHF. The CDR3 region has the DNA TGTGCCAGCAGCACGAACAGGGGACAGCCCCAGCATTTT.

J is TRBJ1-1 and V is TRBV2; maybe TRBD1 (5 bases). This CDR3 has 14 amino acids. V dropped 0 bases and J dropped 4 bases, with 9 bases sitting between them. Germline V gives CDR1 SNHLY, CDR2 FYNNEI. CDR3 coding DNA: TGTGCCAGCAGTGAAGCGCTTCAGGGCACTGAAGCTTTCTTT. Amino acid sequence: CASSEALQGTEAFF.

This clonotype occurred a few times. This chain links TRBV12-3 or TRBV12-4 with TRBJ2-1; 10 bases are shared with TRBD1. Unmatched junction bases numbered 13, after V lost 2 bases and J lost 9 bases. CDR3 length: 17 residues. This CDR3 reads CASSLLRPGQGNGEQFF. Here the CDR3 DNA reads TGTGCCAGCAGTTTATTAAGGCCGGGACAGGGGAATGGTGAGCAGTTCTTC.

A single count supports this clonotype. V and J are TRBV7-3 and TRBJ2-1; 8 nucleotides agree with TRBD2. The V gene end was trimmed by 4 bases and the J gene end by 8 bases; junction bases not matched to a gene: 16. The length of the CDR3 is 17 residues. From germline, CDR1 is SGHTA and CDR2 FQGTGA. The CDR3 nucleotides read TGTGCCAGCAGCTCCCCAGAAGGTCGCGGGGGGTTGGATGAGCAGTTCTTC. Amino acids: CASSSPEGRGGLDEQFF.

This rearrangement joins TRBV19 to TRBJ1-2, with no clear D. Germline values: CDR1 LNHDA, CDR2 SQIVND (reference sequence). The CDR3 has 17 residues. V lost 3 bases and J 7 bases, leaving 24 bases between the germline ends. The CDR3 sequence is CASSISDEGGSARGYTF. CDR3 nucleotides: TGTGCCAGTAGTATCAGTGATGAGGGAGGATCCGCTCGTGGCTACACCTTC.

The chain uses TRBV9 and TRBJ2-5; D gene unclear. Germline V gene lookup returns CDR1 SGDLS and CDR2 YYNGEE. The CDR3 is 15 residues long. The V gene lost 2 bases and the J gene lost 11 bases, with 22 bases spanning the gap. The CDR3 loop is CASSVGSASFGEQYF. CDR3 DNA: TGTGCCAGCAGCGTTGGGTCTGCCAGTTTCGGTGAGCAGTACTTC.

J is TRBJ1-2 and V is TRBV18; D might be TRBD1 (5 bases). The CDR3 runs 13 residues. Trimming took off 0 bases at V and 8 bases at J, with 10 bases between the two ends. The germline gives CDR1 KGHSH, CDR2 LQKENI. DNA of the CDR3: TGTGCCAGCTCACCACCGGCCGGGGACGGCTACACCTTC. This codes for CASSPPAGDGYTF.

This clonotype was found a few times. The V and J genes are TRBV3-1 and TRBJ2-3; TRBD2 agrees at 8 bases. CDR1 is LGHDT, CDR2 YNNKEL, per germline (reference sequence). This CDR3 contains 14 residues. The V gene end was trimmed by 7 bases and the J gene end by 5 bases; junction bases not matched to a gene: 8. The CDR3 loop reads CASKAGGGGDTQYF. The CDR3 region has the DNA TGTGCCAGCAAGGCGGGGGGAGGAGGAGATACGCAGTATTTT.

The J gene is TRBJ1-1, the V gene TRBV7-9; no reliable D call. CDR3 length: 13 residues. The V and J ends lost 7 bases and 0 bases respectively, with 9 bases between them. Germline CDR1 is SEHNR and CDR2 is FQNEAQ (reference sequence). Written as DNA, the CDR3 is TGTGCCAGCACCCACGAAGTGAACACTGAAGCTTTCTTT. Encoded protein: CASTHEVNTEAFF.

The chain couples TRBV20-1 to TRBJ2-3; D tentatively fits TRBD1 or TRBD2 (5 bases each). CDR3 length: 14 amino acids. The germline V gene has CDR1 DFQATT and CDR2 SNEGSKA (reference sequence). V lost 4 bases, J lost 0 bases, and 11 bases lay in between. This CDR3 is CSATGTASTDTQYF. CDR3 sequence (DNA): TGCAGTGCTACTGGGACGGCTAGCACAGATACGCAGTATTTT.

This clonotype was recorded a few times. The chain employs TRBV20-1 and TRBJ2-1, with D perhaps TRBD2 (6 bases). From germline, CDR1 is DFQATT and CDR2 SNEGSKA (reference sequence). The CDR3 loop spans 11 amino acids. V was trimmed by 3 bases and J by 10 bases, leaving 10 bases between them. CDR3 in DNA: TGCAGTGCTAGTAGGCTAGCGGAGCAGTTCTTC. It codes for CSASRLAEQFF.

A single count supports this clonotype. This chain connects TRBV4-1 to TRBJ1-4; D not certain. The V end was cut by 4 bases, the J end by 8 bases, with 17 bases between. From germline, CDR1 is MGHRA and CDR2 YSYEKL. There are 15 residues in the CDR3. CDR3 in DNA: TGCGCCAGCAGCCCTCAGCTATGGCAGGTCGAAAAACTGTTTTTT. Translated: CASSPQLWQVEKLFF.

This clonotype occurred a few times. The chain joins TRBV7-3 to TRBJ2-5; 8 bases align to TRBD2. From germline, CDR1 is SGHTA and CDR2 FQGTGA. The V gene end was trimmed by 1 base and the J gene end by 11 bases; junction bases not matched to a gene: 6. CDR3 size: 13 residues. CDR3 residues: CASSLRYGGEQYF. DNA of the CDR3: TGTGCCAGCAGCTTAAGATACGGGGGGGAGCAGTACTTC.